Listed below are T cell receptor beta chains from one sample, sequenced in a study of monozygotic twins with inflammatory bowel disease. TCRdb re-called the 5' RACE reads; one entry per CDR3 protein, DNA not given. Its table lists approximately 300,000 distinct CDR3 sequences. The sample comprised blood. The origin of the receptors is a human donor with ulcerative colitis or Crohn's disease, or a healthy co-twin of an affected twin (not recorded which). The CDR3 runs from the conserved cysteine through the conserved F or W.

>TRBV30|TRBJ2-7
CAWSVTGSGEQYF
>TRBV7-3|TRBJ2-5
CASSSSGTSGGETQYF
>TRBV30|TRBJ2-5
CAWSVGAGEETQYF
>TRBV5-4|TRBJ2-5
CASTSSTRRETQYF
>TRBV5-1|TRBJ2-2
CASSPGQTNTGELFF
>TRBV7-9|TRBJ2-4
CASSAAGKNIQYF
>TRBV5-5|TRBJ2-7
CASSFIGTPKDEQYF
>TRBV2|TRBJ1-2
CASSESRQGASYTF
>TRBV28|TRBJ2-6
CASSPRGHSGANVLTF
>TRBV5-1|TRBJ2-7
CASSTGQMGFYEQYF
>TRBV19|TRBJ2-1
CASRGAGALPYNEQFF
>TRBV7-2|TRBJ2-5
CASSLRTSWQETQYF
>TRBV12-3/TRBV12-4|TRBJ1-6
CASSPIGTLYNSPLHF
>TRBV12-3/TRBV12-4|TRBJ2-7
CASSSSITGTSYEQYF
>TRBV28|TRBJ1-4
CASSFVGEKLFF
>TRBV5-6|TRBJ1-2
CASSLRPQTGIYGYTF
>TRBV2|TRBJ2-2
CASSVQAGELFF
>TRBV20-1|TRBJ2-1
CSAPGGVSYNEQFF
>TRBV10-3|TRBJ2-3
CAISRDTSATDTQYF
>TRBV4-3|TRBJ2-2
CASSRQITTGELFF
>TRBV30|TRBJ2-1
CAWSAAVAGIGEQFF
>TRBV18|TRBJ1-5
CASSPPGGSQPQHF
>TRBV6-2/TRBV6-3|TRBJ2-5
CASSFGQGGLQETQYF
>TRBV5-1|TRBJ2-2
CASSLVPGDDTGELFF
>TRBV5-1|TRBJ2-2
CASSGDSITGELFF
>TRBV3-1|TRBJ1-1
CASSQADRNTEAFF
>TRBV4-2|TRBJ2-7
CASSQVGTSGSYEQYF
>TRBV5-1|TRBJ2-1
CASSFHRLAGATYNEQFF
>TRBV24-1|TRBJ2-7
CATGDRGYEQYF
>TRBV12-3/TRBV12-4|TRBJ2-1
CASRGTGGWFVQFF
>TRBV4-3|TRBJ1-2
CASSQDLRTGNGYTF
>TRBV7-2|TRBJ2-7
CASSPGTGKWKQYF
>TRBV5-1|TRBJ1-2
CASSLFVGPRPKTKVGGGYTF
>TRBV5-1|TRBJ1-5
CASSLGDAGQPQHF
>TRBV5-1|TRBJ1-1
CASRHQDKWEAFF
>TRBV5-1|TRBJ2-1
CASSLGGLAGGQQFF
>TRBV5-4|TRBJ2-7
CASSTMGEQYF
>TRBV5-1|TRBJ1-2
CASRTTFQVPLDYTF
>TRBV7-9|TRBJ2-5
CASSLASPGGQETQYF
>TRBV11-2|TRBJ2-1
CASSLDRRGNEQFF
>TRBV25-1|TRBJ1-5
CASSVPGQPQHF
>TRBV7-3|TRBJ2-1
CASSLEPGDEQFF
>TRBV25-1|TRBJ1-1
CASSEPDRMNTEAFF
>TRBV12-3/TRBV12-4|TRBJ2-6
CASSLLGGVSTGANVLTF
>TRBV28|TRBJ1-1
CASSPGGTEAFF
>TRBV4-3|TRBJ2-7
CASSQGRGTSGRSSYEQYF
>TRBV28|TRBJ2-3
CASSLPRLAGHLRDTQYF
>TRBV21-1|TRBJ2-7
CASSKNEPDLAPIGGEQYF
>TRBV12-3/TRBV12-4|TRBJ1-5
CASSFRGAQHF
>TRBV4-1|TRBJ2-5
CASSHSTSGGPLQETQYF
>TRBV7-2|TRBJ2-5
CASSPRGLGETQYF
>TRBV5-4|TRBJ2-5
CASNRDRETQYF
>TRBV12-3/TRBV12-4|TRBJ2-5
CASSPTGTGVRETQYF
>TRBV14|TRBJ1-2
CASSQDRGRLSYGYTF